This paragraph covers one TCR beta chain sequence. What this receptor recognizes is not known. Base quality data are lacking; no much larger clone is found one base away. TCRbeta CDR3 regions were amplified from genomic DNA by means of the immunoSEQ Assay, a bias-controlled multiplex PCR. Regarding the original processing steps: Nucleated cell counts per sample were estimated from amplification of reference gene primers within the assay. Sequence reads were collapsed and filtered to measure the absolute abundance of every unique TCRbeta CDR3 rearrangement. For each sample, productive Simpson clonality was calculated as the square root of Simpson's diversity index over productive rearrangements. TCRdb mirrors the immuneACCESS table, restricted to in-frame sequences. Some clones are absent from its copies; in checked studies, under half trace to an unresolved V gene, and the reason for the others is unknown. D and trimming were read from the DNA, whereas the V and J calls and clone size are those reported in that table. The sample yields roughly 410,000 clones; roughly 86% were counted once. The ten largest clonotypes hold about 2% of the sample.

These data come from a study of blood T cell repertoires in COVID-19 (dated by TCRdb to the early 2020s). For the study in its entirety: Samples covering the acute and convalescent phases of COVID-19 were provided by collaborators in the United States, Italy and Spain. The prospective study material was composed of cDNA or gDNA derived from T cells, B-cell-depleted T cells, or PBMCs. The dataset comprised deeply sampled blood TCRbeta repertoires from subjects exposed to, actively infected with, or recovered from COVID-19. A freely available public database, intended as a resource for researchers studying the immune response to SARS-CoV-2, is where the repertoires were released. The samples were drawn from the first 160 participants of the ongoing ImmuneRACE study and from over a thousand subjects provided by 6 global collaborators. Nearly every sample came with metadata listing a de-identified subject ID, COVID-19 status, age in years and sex. Where HLA class I and class II types were available, the types were taken from metadata supplied by the sample provider, not from assay-based typing.

What the work shows at the level of the full study, not this receptor alone: The quantity of clinical and demographic metadata differed by source and by participant and was supplied without curation.

One collaborating source in Seattle enrolled patients during active infection and followed them longitudinally through the course of disease. Each collaborating institution followed its own protocols to collect whole blood in K2EDTA tubes. For TCRbeta analysis, collaborator samples were shipped as frozen whole blood, as isolated PBMCs, or as DNA extracted from either sample type. Compared with germline, V lacks 6 bases and J lacks 6 bases; bases without a gene match: 7. The germline V gene (reference sequence) gives CDR1 as SGHNT and CDR2 as YYREEE. Counted from cysteine to phenylalanine, this CDR3 has 14 amino acids. The DNA shown is the 42-base CDR3, in frame from base 1.

The chain is assembled from TRBV5-4 and TRBJ2-4, and TRBD1 aligns with 9 junction nucleotides. Sequenced sample: peripheral blood. The source is a woman in her sixties or seventies with COVID-19, enrolled during active disease. The DNA sequence is given as TGTGCCAGCACTACAGGGGGCGAGGGAAACATTCAGTACTTC. Its coded protein is CASTTGGEGNIQYF.